The 10 T cell receptor beta chains reported below all come from one sample, sequenced in a study of blood T cell repertoires in COVID-19. TCRdb's table, derived via immunoSEQ multiplex PCR, lists solely in-frame clones and lacks some. This table holds under 400,000 clones, 90% found once. Source material: peripheral blood. The receptors originated from a man aged 18 to 30 with active or convalescent COVID-19.

The gene calls are TRBV27 and TRBJ1-2; 7 bases are shared with TRBD1. CDR3 length: 15 amino acids. Germline CDR1 MNHEY, CDR2 SMNVEV (reference sequence). V was pared by 6 bases and J by 0 bases, with 7 bases of the junction left unmatched. The DNA for the CDR3 is TGTGCCAGCAGATGGTCAGGGGGACCTAACTATGGCTACACCTTC. It codes for CASRWSGGPNYGYTF.

The rearrangement joins TRBV5-6 to TRBJ2-1, with 7 positions matching TRBD2. After removal of 2 bases from V and 7 bases from J, the junction contained 6 bases not matched to a gene. The CDR3 loop spans 14 amino acids. The V gene's germline CDR1 is SGHDT and CDR2 YYEEEE. The CDR3 region has the DNA TGTGCCAGCAGCTTTGGGTACGGGGGGAATGAGCAGTTCTTC. Encoded protein: CASSFGYGGNEQFF.

This clone has just one count. The chain uses TRBV4-1 and TRBJ2-7; a weak D match, TRBD1 (6 bases). Germline-derived CDR1 and CDR2 are MGHRA and YSYEKL. V lost 1 base and J 2 bases, leaving 9 bases between the germline ends. This CDR3 contains 14 residues. The CDR3 nucleotides read TGCGCCAGCAGCCAAGTAACAGGGACCTACGAGCAGTACTTC. Translated, it gives CASSQVTGTYEQYF.

The chain employs TRBV7-3 and TRBJ2-1; D gene unclear. CDR3 length: 15 amino acids. The V end was cut by 1 base, the J end by 0 bases, with 7 bases between. Germline V lookup: CDR1 SGHTA, CDR2 FQGTGA. The CDR3 DNA reads TGTGCCAGCAGCTTAATAGTAAGCTCCTACAATGAGCAGTTCTTC. Translating gives CASSLIVSSYNEQFF.

The V gene is TRBV19, the J gene TRBJ1-5; maybe TRBD1 (6 bases). V lost 8 bases, J lost 5 bases, and 16 bases lay in between. Germline V gene lookup returns CDR1 LNHDA and CDR2 SQIVND (reference sequence). The CDR3 extends over 14 amino acids. The CDR3 sequence: CASETGSAYQPQHF. Written as DNA, the CDR3 is TGTGCCAGTGAGACAGGTTCAGCGTATCAGCCCCAGCATTTT.

The genes are TRBV28 and TRBJ2-7; 10 nucleotides agree with TRBD2. The germline V gene encodes CDR1 MDHEN and CDR2 SYDVKM. The length of the CDR3 is 15 residues. V was pared by 6 bases and J by 5 bases, with 10 bases of the junction left unmatched. CDR3 nucleotide sequence: TGTGCCAGCAGCCAGCCGGGACTAGCGAAACACGAGCAGTACTTC. Translating it yields CASSQPGLAKHEQYF.

A single count supports this clone. V usage is TRBV9 and J usage is TRBJ1-5, with D unclear. The CDR3 runs to 16 residues. Trimming shortened V by 0 bases and J by 7 bases, and 17 bases separated the two germline ends. Germline V gene data show CDR1 as SGDLS and CDR2 as YYNGEE. The CDR3 loop is CASSVGPSLSDQPQHF. The CDR3 bases are TGTGCCAGCAGCGTAGGGCCCTCACTATCAGACCAGCCCCAGCATTTT. The whole variable domain, remainder taken from reference TRBV9 and TRBJ1-5, is DSGVTQTPKHLITATGQRVTLRCSPRSGDLSVYWYQQSLDQGLQFLIQYYNGEERAKGNILERFSAQQFPDLHSELNLSSLELGDSALYFCASSVGPSLSDQPQHFGDGTRLSIL.

The sample holds a few counts of this clone. The rearrangement joins TRBV27 to TRBJ2-7; no clear D. The CDR3 spans 13 residues. Germline CDR1 MNHEY, CDR2 SMNVEV (reference sequence). With 5 bases removed from V and 7 bases from J, the gap between germline ends came to 15 bases. The CDR3 DNA reads TGTGCCAGCAGTCTCCAAAGCTTCGGGGAGCAGTACTTC. This codes for CASSLQSFGEQYF.

V usage is TRBV4-1 and J usage is TRBJ1-1; weak D call: TRBD1 (6 bases). Germline-derived CDR1 and CDR2 are MGHRA and YSYEKL. The CDR3 sequence is 15 residues long. The V and J ends lost 0 bases and 4 bases respectively, with 12 bases between them. As DNA, the CDR3 is TGCGCCAGCAGCCAAGATTCGACAGGCCGCACTGAAGCTTTCTTT. As protein: CASSQDSTGRTEAFF.

The chain has TRBV25-1 and TRBJ1-2; a possible D gene is TRBD1 (5 bases). CDR3 length equals 14 residues. V lost 5 bases, J lost 5 bases, and 15 bases lay in between. Germline CDR1 is MGHDK and CDR2 is SYGVNS. CDR3: CASSFQGGLYGYTF. The CDR3 bases are TGTGCCAGCAGTTTTCAGGGCGGTTTATATGGCTACACCTTC.